The clone carrying this TCR beta chain is deemed medium-sized. Its antigen is still unknown. These data are taken from a study of neurological immune-mediated disorders. The study's findings and limits: The most TCR clonal expansion was seen in HTLV-1-associated myelopathy, and the least was seen in multiple sclerosis, which fell below healthy controls. Private repertoires in all groups were suggested by the absence of shared CDR3 amino acid sequences among expanded clones across subjects.

J was trimmed by 6 bases and V by 2 bases; bases with no gene match: 16. Looked up from germline, CDR1 is DFQATT and CDR2 is SNEGSKA (reference sequence). CDR3 size: 18 residues. cDNA synthesis was performed by 5'RACE with 10-nucleotide random UMIs. TCRdb passed the 5' RACE reads through MiXCR, listing each CDR3 protein once. The sample lists some 41,000 distinct CDR3 sequences; around 13% were seen once. The cells used in sorted libraries, CD4+ or CD8+ T cells, numbered 1 million. Sequencing used CD4+ T cells from blood. The receptor comes from a woman aged 60-75 years with HTLV-1-associated myelopathy (HAM/TSP). This sequence joins TRBV20-1 and TRBJ2-7; 13 bases are shared with TRBD2. The CDR3 loop is CSARSLHRTSGGEAEQYF. The CDR3, as DNA: TGCAGTGCTAGATCCCTGCATAGGACTAGCGGGGGCGAGGCCGAGCAGTACTTC.